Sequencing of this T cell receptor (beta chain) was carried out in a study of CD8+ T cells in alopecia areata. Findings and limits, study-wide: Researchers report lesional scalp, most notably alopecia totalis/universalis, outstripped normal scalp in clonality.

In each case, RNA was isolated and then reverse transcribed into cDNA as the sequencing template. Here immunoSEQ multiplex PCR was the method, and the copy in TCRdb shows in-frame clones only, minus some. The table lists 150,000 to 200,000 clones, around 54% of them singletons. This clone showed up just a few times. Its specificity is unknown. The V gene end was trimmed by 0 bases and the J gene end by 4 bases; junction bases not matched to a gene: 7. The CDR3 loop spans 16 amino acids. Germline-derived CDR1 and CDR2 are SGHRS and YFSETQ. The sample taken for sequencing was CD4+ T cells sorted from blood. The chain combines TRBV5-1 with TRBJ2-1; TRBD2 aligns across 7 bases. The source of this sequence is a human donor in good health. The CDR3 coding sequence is TGCGCCAGCAGCTTGGCCAGTCTAGCGGATTACAATGAGCAGTTCTTC. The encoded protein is CASSLASLADYNEQFF.